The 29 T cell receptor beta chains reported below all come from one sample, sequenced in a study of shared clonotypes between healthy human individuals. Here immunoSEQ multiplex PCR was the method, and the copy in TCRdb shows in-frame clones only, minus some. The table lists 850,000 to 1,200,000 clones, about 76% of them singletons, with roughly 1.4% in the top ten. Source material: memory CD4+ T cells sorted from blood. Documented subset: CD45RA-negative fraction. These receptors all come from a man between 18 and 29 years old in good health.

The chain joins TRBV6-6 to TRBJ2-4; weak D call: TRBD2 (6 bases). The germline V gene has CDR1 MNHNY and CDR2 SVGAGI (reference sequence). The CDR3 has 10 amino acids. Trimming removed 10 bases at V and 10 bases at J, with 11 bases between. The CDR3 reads CATEEGIQYF. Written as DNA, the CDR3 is TGTGCCACGGAGGAGGGGATTCAGTACTTC.

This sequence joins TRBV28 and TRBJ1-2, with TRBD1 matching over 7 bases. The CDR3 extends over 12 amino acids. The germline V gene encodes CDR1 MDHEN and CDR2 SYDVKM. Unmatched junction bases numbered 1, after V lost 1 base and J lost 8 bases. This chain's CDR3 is CASSLFRGGYTF. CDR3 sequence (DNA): TGTGCCAGCAGTTTATTCAGGGGGGGCTACACCTTC.

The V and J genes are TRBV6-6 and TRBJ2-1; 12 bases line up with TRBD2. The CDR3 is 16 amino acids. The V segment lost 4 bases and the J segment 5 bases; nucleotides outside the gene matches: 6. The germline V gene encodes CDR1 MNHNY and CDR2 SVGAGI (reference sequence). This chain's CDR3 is CASSSPRTSGNNEQFF. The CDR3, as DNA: TGTGCCAGCAGTTCGCCGAGGACTAGCGGGAACAATGAGCAGTTCTTC.

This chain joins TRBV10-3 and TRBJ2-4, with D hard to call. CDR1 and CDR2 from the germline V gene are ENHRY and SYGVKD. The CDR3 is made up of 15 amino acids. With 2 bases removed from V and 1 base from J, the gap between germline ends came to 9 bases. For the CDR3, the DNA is TGTGCCATCAGTGAGGGCCAGGCCGCCAAAAACATTCAGTACTTC. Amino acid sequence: CAISEGQAAKNIQYF.

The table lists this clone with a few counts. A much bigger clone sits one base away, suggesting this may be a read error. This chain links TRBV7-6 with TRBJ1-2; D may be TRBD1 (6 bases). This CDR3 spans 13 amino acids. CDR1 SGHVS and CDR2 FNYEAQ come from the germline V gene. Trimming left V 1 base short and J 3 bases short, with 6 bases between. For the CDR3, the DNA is TGTGCCAGCAGCTTAGACAGGGACTATGGCTACACCTTC. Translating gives CASSLDRDYGYTF.

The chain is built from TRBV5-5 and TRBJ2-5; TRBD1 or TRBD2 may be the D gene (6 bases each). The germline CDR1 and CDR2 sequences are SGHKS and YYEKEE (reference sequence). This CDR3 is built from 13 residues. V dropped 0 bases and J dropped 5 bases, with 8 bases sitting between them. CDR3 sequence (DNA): TGTGCCAGCAGCTTGGAAGGGGGGGAGACCCAGTACTTC. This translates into CASSLEGGETQYF.

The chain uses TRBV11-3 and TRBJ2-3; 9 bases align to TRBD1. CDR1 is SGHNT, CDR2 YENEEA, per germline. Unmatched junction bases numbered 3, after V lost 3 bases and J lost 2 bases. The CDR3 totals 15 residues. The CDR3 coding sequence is TGTGCCAGCAGCTTGGGACAGGGAATCACAGATACGCAGTATTTT. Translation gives CASSLGQGITDTQYF.

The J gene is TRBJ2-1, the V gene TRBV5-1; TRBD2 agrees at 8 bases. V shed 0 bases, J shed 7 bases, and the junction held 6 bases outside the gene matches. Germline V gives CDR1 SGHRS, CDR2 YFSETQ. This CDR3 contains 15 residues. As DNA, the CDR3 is TGCGCCAGCAGCTTGGCGGGGGGGCCGGAGAATGAGCAGTTCTTC. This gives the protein CASSLAGGPENEQFF.

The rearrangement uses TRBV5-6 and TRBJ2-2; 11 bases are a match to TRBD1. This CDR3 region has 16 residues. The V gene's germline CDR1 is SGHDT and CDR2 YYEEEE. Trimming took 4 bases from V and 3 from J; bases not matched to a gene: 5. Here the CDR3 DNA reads TGTGCCAGCAGCCAAGGACAGGGGGCATACACCGGGGAGCTGTTTTTT. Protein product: CASSQGQGAYTGELFF.

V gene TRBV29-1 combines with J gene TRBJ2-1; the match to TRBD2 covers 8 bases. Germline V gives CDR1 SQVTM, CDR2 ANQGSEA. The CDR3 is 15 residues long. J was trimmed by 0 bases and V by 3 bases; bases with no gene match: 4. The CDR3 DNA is TGCAGCGTTGACAGCGGGGGTAGCTCCTACAATGAGCAGTTCTTC. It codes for CSVDSGGSSYNEQFF.

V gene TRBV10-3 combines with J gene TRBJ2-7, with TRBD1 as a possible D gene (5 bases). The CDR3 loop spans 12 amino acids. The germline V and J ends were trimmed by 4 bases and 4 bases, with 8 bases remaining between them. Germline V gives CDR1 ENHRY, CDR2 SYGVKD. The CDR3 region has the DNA TGTGCCATCAGTGCCTCAGGGTACGAGCAGTACTTC. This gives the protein CAISASGYEQYF.

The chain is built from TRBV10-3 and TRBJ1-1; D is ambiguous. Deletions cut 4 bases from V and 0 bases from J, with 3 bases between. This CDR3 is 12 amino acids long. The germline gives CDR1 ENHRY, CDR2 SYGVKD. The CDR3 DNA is TGTGCCATCAGTGGGATGAACACTGAAGCTTTCTTT. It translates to CAISGMNTEAFF.

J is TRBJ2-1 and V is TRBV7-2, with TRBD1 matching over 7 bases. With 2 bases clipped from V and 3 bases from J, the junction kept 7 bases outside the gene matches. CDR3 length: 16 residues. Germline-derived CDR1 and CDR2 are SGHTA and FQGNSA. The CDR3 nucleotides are TGTGCCAGCAGCTTATTTTTGGGACAGCTCTACAATGAGCAGTTCTTC. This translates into CASSLFLGQLYNEQFF.

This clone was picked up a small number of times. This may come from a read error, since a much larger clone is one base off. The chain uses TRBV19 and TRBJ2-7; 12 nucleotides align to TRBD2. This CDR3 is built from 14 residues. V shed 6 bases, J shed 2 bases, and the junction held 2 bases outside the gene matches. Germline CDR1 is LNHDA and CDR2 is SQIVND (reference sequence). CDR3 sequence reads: CASSLAGGTYEQYF. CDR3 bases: TGTGCCAGTAGCCTAGCGGGGGGGACCTACGAGCAGTACTTC.

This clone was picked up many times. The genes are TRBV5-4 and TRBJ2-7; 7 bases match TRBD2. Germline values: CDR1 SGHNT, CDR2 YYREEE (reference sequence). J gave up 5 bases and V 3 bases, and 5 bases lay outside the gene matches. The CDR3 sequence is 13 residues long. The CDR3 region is CASSSMGGDEQYF. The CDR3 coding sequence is TGTGCCAGCAGCTCGATGGGGGGGGACGAGCAGTACTTC. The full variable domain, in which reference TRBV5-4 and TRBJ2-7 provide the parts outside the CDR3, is ETGVTQSPTHLIKTRGQQVTLRCSSQSGHNTVSWYQQALGQGPQFIFQYYREEENGRGNFPPRFSGLQFPNYSSELNVNALELDDSALYLCASSSMGGDEQYFGPGTRLTVT.

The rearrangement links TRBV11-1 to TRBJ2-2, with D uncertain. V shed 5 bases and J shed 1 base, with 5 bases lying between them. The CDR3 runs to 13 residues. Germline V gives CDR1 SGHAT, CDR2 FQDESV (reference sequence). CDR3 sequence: CASSPENTGELFF. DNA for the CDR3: TGTGCCAGCAGCCCCGAGAACACCGGGGAGCTGTTTTTT.

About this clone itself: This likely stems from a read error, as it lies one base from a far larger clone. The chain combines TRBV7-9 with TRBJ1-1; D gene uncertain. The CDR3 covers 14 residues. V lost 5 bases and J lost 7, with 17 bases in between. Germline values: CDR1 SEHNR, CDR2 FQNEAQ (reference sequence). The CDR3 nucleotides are TGTGCCAGCAGCACCATGGAGAATAGCCATGAAGCTTTCTTT. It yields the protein CASSTMENSHEAFF.

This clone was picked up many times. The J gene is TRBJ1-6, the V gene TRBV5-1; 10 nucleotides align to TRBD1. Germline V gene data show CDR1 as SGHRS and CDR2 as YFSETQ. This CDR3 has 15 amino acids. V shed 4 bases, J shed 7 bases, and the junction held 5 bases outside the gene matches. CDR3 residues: CASSTGQGGNSPLHF. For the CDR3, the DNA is TGCGCCAGCAGCACCGGACAGGGGGGAAATTCACCCCTCCACTTT.

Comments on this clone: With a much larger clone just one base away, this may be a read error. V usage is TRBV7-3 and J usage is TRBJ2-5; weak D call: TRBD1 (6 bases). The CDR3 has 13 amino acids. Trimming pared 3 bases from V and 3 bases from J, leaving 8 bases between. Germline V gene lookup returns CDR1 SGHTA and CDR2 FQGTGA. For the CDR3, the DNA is TGTGCCAGCAGCTTGGACAGAAAAGAGACCCAGTACTTC. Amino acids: CASSLDRKETQYF.

The CDR3 spells CASSANFNYGYTF. In nucleotides, the CDR3 is TGTGCCAGCAGTGCTAATTTTAACTATGGCTACACCTTC. V is TRBV6-1 and J is TRBJ1-2; D uncertain. V dropped 4 bases and J dropped 1 base, with 7 bases sitting between them. The germline CDR1 and CDR2 sequences are MNHNS and SASEGT. CDR3 size: 13 residues.

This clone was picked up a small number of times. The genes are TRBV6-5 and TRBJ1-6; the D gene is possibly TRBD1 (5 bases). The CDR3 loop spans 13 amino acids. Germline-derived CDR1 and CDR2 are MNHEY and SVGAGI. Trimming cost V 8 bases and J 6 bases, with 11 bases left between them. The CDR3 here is CASQGRRNSPLHF. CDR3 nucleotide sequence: TGTGCCAGCCAGGGACGTCGTAATTCACCCCTCCACTTT.

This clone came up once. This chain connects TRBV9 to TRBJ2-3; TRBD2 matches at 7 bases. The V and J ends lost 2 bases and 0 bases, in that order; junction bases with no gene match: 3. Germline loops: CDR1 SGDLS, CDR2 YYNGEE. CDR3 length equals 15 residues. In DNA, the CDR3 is TGTGCCAGCAGCGTTTTTAGCGGGAGCACAGATACGCAGTATTTT. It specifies CASSVFSGSTDTQYF.

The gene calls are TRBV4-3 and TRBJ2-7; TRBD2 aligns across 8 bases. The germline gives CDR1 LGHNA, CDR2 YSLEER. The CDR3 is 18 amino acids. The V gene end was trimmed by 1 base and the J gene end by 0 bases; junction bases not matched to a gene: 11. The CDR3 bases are TGCGCCAGCAGCCAAGGGTATAGCGGGACTGTTTCCTCCTACGAGCAGTACTTC. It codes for CASSQGYSGTVSSYEQYF.

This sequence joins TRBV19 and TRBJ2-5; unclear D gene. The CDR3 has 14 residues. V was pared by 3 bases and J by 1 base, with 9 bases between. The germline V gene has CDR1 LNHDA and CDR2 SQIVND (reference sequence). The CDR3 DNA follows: TGTGCCAGTAGTATTTGGCTTCTCCAAGAGACCCAGTACTTC. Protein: CASSIWLLQETQYF.

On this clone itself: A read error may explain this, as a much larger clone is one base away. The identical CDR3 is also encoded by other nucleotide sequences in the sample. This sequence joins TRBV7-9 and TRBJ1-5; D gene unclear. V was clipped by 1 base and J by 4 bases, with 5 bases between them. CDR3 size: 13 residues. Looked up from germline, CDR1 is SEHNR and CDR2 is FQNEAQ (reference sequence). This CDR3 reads CASSLDGNQPQHF. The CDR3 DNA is TGTGCCAGCAGCTTAGACGGGAATCAGCCCCAGCATTTT.

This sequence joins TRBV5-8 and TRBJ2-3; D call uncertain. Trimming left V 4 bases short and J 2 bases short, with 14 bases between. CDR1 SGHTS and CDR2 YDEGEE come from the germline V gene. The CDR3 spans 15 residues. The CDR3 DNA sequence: TGTGCCAGCAGCCTTAACACCTTAATCACAGATACGCAGTATTTT. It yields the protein CASSLNTLITDTQYF.

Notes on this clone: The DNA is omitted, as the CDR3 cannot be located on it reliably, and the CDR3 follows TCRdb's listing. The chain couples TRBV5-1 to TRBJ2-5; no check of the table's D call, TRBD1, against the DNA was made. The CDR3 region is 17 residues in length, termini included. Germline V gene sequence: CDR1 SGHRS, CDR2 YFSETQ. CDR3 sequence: CASRRGGQGRFLETQYF.

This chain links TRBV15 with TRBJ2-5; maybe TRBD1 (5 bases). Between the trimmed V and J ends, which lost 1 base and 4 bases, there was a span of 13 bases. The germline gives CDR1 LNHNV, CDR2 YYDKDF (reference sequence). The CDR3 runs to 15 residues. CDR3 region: CATSRGQGWGETQYF. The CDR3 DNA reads TGTGCCACCAGCAGAGGTCAGGGATGGGGAGAGACCCAGTACTTC. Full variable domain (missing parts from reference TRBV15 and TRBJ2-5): DAMVIQNPRYQVTQFGKPVTLSCSQTLNHNVMYWYQQKSSQAPKLLFHYYDKDFNNEADTPDNFQSRRPNTSFCFLDIRSPGLGDTAMYLCATSRGQGWGETQYFGPGTRLLVL.

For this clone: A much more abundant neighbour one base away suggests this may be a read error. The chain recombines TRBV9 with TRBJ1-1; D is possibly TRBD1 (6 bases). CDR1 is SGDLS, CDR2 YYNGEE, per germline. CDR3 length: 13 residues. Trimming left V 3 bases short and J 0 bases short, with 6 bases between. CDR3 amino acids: CASSGQVNTEAFF. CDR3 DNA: TGTGCCAGCAGCGGACAGGTGAACACTGAAGCTTTCTTT. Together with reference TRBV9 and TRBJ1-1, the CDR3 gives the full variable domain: DSGVTQTPKHLITATGQRVTLRCSPRSGDLSVYWYQQSLDQGLQFLIQYYNGEERAKGNILERFSAQQFPDLHSELNLSSLELGDSALYFCASSGQVNTEAFFGQGTRLTVV.